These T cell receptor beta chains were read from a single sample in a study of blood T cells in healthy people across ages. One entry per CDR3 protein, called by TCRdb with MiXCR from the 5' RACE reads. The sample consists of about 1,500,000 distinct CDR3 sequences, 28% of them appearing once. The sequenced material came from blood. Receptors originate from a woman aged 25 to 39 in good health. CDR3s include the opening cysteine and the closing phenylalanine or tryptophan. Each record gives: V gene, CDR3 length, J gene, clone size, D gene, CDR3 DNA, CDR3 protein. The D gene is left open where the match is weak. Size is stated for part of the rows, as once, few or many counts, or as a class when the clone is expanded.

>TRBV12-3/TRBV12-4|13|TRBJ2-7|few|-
TGTGCCAGCAGAATGGTTACAGACCACGAGCAGTACTTC
CASRMVTDHEQYF
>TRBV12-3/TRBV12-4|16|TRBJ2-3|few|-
TGTGCCAGCAGTCGCCGCGGCGGCAGGGGCACAGATACGCAGTATTTT
CASSRRGGRGTDTQYF
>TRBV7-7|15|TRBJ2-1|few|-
TGTGCCAGCAGCAAAGATCGGGCAACCTACAATGAGCAGTTCTTC
CASSKDRATYNEQFF
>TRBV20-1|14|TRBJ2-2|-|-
TGCAGTGCTAGAGTACGAGCTAACACCGGGGAGCTGTTTTTT
CSARVRANTGELFF
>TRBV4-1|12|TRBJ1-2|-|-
TGCGCCAGCAACCAAGATTGGAGCGGCTACACCTTC
CASNQDWSGYTF
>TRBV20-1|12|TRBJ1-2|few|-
TGCAGTGGTGGGGGGCGCGACTATGGCTACACCTTC
CSGGGRDYGYTF
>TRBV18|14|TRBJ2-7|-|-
TGTGCCAGCTCACCCCCGGGACGGACCTACGAGCAGTACTTC
CASSPPGRTYEQYF
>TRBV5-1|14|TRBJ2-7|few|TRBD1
TGCGCCAGCAGCTTTACAGGGGGGAACGGCGAGCAGTACTTC
CASSFTGGNGEQYF
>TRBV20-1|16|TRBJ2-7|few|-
TGCAGTGCTAGAGAGCGAGGGACTGGGAGCTCCTACGAGCAGTACTTC
CSARERGTGSSYEQYF
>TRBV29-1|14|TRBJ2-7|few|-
TGCTGCGTTGCGGGGGCAGGGGGCTCATCCGAGCAGTACTTC
CCVAGAGGSSEQYF
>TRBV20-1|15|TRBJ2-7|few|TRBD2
TGCAGTGCTAGAGACTCTAGCGGGGGGGCCAGCGAGCAGTACTTC
CSARDSSGGASEQYF
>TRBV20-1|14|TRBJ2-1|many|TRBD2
TGCAGTGCTTGGACTAGCGGGGGGAGTAATGAGCAGTTCTTC
CSAWTSGGSNEQFF
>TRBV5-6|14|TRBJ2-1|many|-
TGTGCCAGCAGCTTGGGTGAATCCTACAATGAGCAGTTCTTC
CASSLGESYNEQFF
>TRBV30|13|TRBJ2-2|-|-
TGTGCCTGGACCAACAGGGATGCCGGGGAGCTGTTTTTT
CAWTNRDAGELFF
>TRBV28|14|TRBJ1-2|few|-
TGTGCCAGCAGTTTATCCTCGGGGGAGTATGGCTACACCTTC
CASSLSSGEYGYTF